The 15 T cell receptor beta chains in this list originate from one sample, sequenced in a study of blood T cell repertoires in COVID-19. The table came from immunoSEQ multiplex PCR; TCRdb's copy has only in-frame clones and leaves some out. Here the sample spans 200,000 to 250,000 clones, 82% being singletons. Sequencing input: PBMCs or T cells enriched from blood (not recorded which). The receptors shown here come from a woman aged 55-70 years who had recovered from COVID-19.

This clone was recorded once. The chain carries TRBV19 and TRBJ2-1; 11 bases line up with TRBD2. The V gene's germline CDR1 is LNHDA and CDR2 SQIVND (reference sequence). The V and J ends lost 6 bases and 1 base, in that order; junction bases with no gene match: 11. CDR3 length equals 18 residues. CDR3 in amino acids: CASSLTSGSSVSYNEQFF. The CDR3 nucleotides are TGTGCCAGTAGCCTTACTAGCGGGAGCTCCGTATCCTACAATGAGCAGTTCTTC.

The gene calls are TRBV19 and TRBJ2-2; D might be TRBD2 (5 bases). V shed 5 bases and J shed 4 bases, with 14 bases lying between them. Germline V gives CDR1 LNHDA, CDR2 SQIVND (reference sequence). The CDR3 is made up of 15 amino acids. CDR3 region: CASSLKSSPTGELFF. In nucleotides, the CDR3 is TGTGCCAGTAGTTTAAAGTCTAGCCCCACCGGGGAGCTGTTTTTT.

The genes are TRBV4-3 and TRBJ2-1, with 8 bases aligning to TRBD2. V lost 0 bases, J lost 3 bases, and 7 bases stayed unmatched. Germline V gives CDR1 LGHNA, CDR2 YSLEER. The CDR3 length is 17 residues. CDR3 amino acids: CASSQDLGGAYYNEQFF. CDR3 nucleotide sequence: TGCGCCAGCAGCCAAGATCTCGGGGGGGCATACTACAATGAGCAGTTCTTC.

The chain is built from TRBV28 and TRBJ1-2, with 7 positions matching TRBD1. This CDR3 contains 14 residues. The V gene end was trimmed by 7 bases and the J gene end by 0 bases; junction bases not matched to a gene: 5. In germline, CDR1 is MDHEN, CDR2 SYDVKM. The CDR3 spells CASTLDRSNYGYTF. As DNA, the CDR3 is TGTGCCAGCACCCTGGACAGGTCTAACTATGGCTACACCTTC.

The J gene is TRBJ2-7, the V gene TRBV5-1; D uncertain. The CDR3 is made up of 14 amino acids. Germline V CDR1 and CDR2: SGHRS, YFSETQ. V dropped 4 bases and J dropped 0 bases, with 11 bases sitting between them. The CDR3 spells CASSPSSASYEQYF. The CDR3 DNA sequence: TGCGCCAGCAGCCCCTCCAGTGCCTCCTACGAGCAGTACTTC.

J is TRBJ2-1 and V is TRBV19, with 7 bases identical to TRBD1. The CDR3 is made up of 14 amino acids. J was trimmed by 2 bases and V by 3 bases; bases with no gene match: 1. CDR1 is LNHDA and CDR2 is SQIVND in the germline V gene (reference sequence). The CDR3 is CASSIGTAYNEQFF. CDR3 bases: TGTGCCAGTAGTATTGGGACAGCCTACAATGAGCAGTTCTTC.

This sequence joins TRBV7-2 and TRBJ1-1; 11 nucleotides agree with TRBD1. V was pared by 3 bases and J by 4 bases, with 7 bases of the junction left unmatched. This CDR3 contains 16 residues. CDR1 is SGHTA, CDR2 FQGNSA, per germline. Here the CDR3 DNA reads TGTGCCAGCAGCTTGGGGACAGGGGGTAGGGGCACTGAAGCTTTCTTT. Protein product: CASSLGTGGRGTEAFF.

The rearrangement joins TRBV4-1 to TRBJ2-7, with 10 bases aligning to TRBD2. V shed 0 bases and J 6 bases; nucleotides not matched to a gene: 8. The CDR3 has 16 amino acids. Looked up from germline, CDR1 is MGHRA and CDR2 is YSYEKL. DNA of the CDR3: TGCGCCAGCAGCCAAGAACCCCTAGCGGGAGTAGGCGAGCAGTACTTC. Its protein is CASSQEPLAGVGEQYF.

This clone has a single count. This chain links TRBV19 with TRBJ1-1, with D possibly being TRBD1 (5 bases). From germline, CDR1 is LNHDA and CDR2 SQIVND (reference sequence). Between the trimmed V and J ends, which lost 0 bases and 0 bases, there was a span of 14 bases. This CDR3 contains 17 residues. CDR3 coding DNA: TGTGCCAGTAGTATAGATACCCGGGAGGGGATGAACACTGAAGCTTTCTTT. Amino acids: CASSIDTREGMNTEAFF.

This clone was observed a single time. The V and J genes are TRBV7-8 and TRBJ2-7; maybe TRBD2 (6 bases). V was cut by 0 bases and J by 7 bases, with 7 bases left in between. The CDR3 contains 12 residues. Germline CDR1 is SGHVS and CDR2 is FQNEAQ. DNA of the CDR3: TGTGCCAGCAGCTTAGCGGCGGGGGAGCAGTACTTC. Protein sequence: CASSLAAGEQYF.

The chain couples TRBV6-2 or TRBV6-3 to TRBJ1-5, with D possibly being TRBD1 (5 bases). From germline, CDR1 is MNHEY and CDR2 SVGEGT. The CDR3 contains 17 residues. V lost 3 bases and J lost 0, with 15 bases in between. In DNA form, the CDR3 reads TGTGCCAGCAGTTATGGGGCAGTCCTCTATAGCAATCAGCCCCAGCATTTT. Its translation: CASSYGAVLYSNQPQHF.

This sequence joins TRBV5-5 and TRBJ1-2; 7 nucleotides align to TRBD1. Germline V lookup: CDR1 SGHKS, CDR2 YYEKEE (reference sequence). The CDR3 runs 17 residues. V lost 2 bases, J lost 4 bases, and 14 bases stayed unmatched. CDR3 residues: CASSLDRDSRIFYGYTF. The CDR3 DNA follows: TGTGCCAGCAGCTTAGACAGGGACTCCAGGATTTTCTATGGCTACACCTTC.

The chain joins TRBV10-3 to TRBJ1-6, with D perhaps TRBD1 (6 bases). Trimming shortened V by 4 bases and J by 5 bases, and 12 bases separated the two germline ends. Germline V gene sequence: CDR1 ENHRY, CDR2 SYGVKD. The CDR3 is 15 amino acids. Here the CDR3 reads CAISVSGENNSPLHF. The CDR3 DNA reads TGTGCCATCAGTGTTTCAGGGGAGAATAATTCACCCCTCCACTTT.

The V and J genes are TRBV19 and TRBJ2-7, with D possibly matching TRBD1 (5 bases). V was cut by 3 bases and J by 6 bases, with 12 bases left in between. Germline CDR1 is LNHDA and CDR2 is SQIVND (reference sequence). This CDR3 has 13 residues. The CDR3 bases are TGTGCCAGTAGTATGGGGCAGGGATCCGAGCAGTACTTC. It translates to CASSMGQGSEQYF.

This clone was observed a few times. The V and J genes are TRBV29-1 and TRBJ2-1, with 7 bases lining up with TRBD2. CDR3 length: 15 amino acids. Germline V gene lookup returns CDR1 SQVTM and CDR2 ANQGSEA. Trimming cost V 0 bases and J 7 bases; bases outside gene matches: 9. The DNA of the CDR3 is TGCAGCGTTGAAGATGGACTAGTCGGGGTTAATGAGCAGTTCTTC. Its translation is CSVEDGLVGVNEQFF.